These 20 T cell receptor beta chains share one sample of origin, sequenced in a study of sequential checkpoint blockade in melanoma. Treatment: randomized to nivolumab then ipilimumab (arm A) or the reverse (arm B). Some clones are missing from TCRdb's copy, which holds only in-frame ones; the method was immunoSEQ multiplex PCR. The sample lists some 40,000 clones; roughly four fifths were seen once. The source material was CD8+ T cells sorted from blood (inferred from file names), sampled from a patient given nivolumab and ipilimumab in sequence. The receptors come from a human donor with melanoma.

The chain couples TRBV5-6 to TRBJ1-6; 7 bases line up with TRBD1. This CDR3 comprises 13 residues. Trimming removed 4 bases from V and 12 bases from J; junction bases left unmatched: 7. Germline V CDR1 and CDR2: SGHDT, YYEEEE. CDR3 sequence: CASSTGTAGPLHF. The CDR3 coding sequence is TGTGCCAGCAGCACAGGGACAGCCGGACCCCTCCACTTT.

The chain couples TRBV2 to TRBJ2-7; 8 nucleotides agree with TRBD1. Per germline, CDR1 SNHLY and CDR2 FYNNEI. J was trimmed by 4 bases and V by 5 bases; bases with no gene match: 7. This CDR3 is 14 amino acids long. The CDR3 bases are TGTGCCAGCAGTCAGACAGGGGCGAGTTACGAGCAGTACTTC. This translates into CASSQTGASYEQYF.

This clone was observed a few times. V usage is TRBV2 and J usage is TRBJ1-3, with TRBD1 identical over 7 bases. The CDR3 covers 13 residues. The ends lost 7 bases at V and 2 bases at J; junction bases unmatched: 2. Germline CDR1 reads SNHLY; CDR2 reads FYNNEI. The CDR3 coding sequence is TGTGCCAGCATGGGACAGACTGGAAACACCATATATTTT. It translates to CASMGQTGNTIYF.

This sequence joins TRBV4-1 and TRBJ2-1, with 7 bases aligning to TRBD2. V was clipped by 1 base and J by 4 bases; unmatched bases: 10. CDR3 size: 17 residues. Germline values: CDR1 MGHRA, CDR2 YSYEKL. In DNA form, the CDR3 reads TGCGCCAGCAGCCAAGGTTGGGGGAGCGGGGATTACAATGAGCAGTTCTTC. Translated: CASSQGWGSGDYNEQFF.

This clone was observed a few times. The chain joins TRBV10-3 to TRBJ2-7; 8 bases fit TRBD1. The germline V gene has CDR1 ENHRY and CDR2 SYGVKD. The CDR3 sequence is 12 residues long. With 7 bases clipped from V and 5 bases from J, the junction kept 4 bases outside the gene matches. CDR3: CAITTTGDEQYF. The DNA for the CDR3 is TGTGCCATCACTACGACAGGGGACGAGCAGTACTTC.

The chain combines TRBV9 with TRBJ1-2; weak D call: TRBD1 (5 bases). The ends were cut back, 0 bases at V and 11 bases at J, with 8 bases in the middle. Germline CDR1 SGDLS, CDR2 YYNGEE. The CDR3 consists of 11 residues. The chain's CDR3 is CASSVGGLYTF. The CDR3 nucleotides are TGTGCCAGCAGCGTAGGGGGCTTGTACACCTTC.

This chain uses TRBV19 with TRBJ1-5; perhaps TRBD1 as D (6 bases). V was shortened by 3 bases and J by 0 bases, with 12 bases between the two germline ends. Germline V gene data show CDR1 as LNHDA and CDR2 as SQIVND (reference sequence). The CDR3 consists of 16 residues. Written as DNA, the CDR3 is TGTGCCAGTAGTATGGGGACAAGGTCTAGCAATCAGCCCCAGCATTTT. Translation gives CASSMGTRSSNQPQHF.

The genes are TRBV27 and TRBJ2-7, with 7 bases identical to TRBD1. The germline gives CDR1 MNHEY, CDR2 SMNVEV (reference sequence). CDR3 length: 13 residues. V lost 8 bases to trimming and J lost 4 bases; unmatched junction nucleotides: 8. The CDR3 nucleotides are TGTGCCAGCCGAAGGGACAGCCAATACGAGCAGTACTTC. Amino acids: CASRRDSQYEQYF.

The V call is TRBV5-1, the J call TRBJ2-1; the match to TRBD1 covers 9 bases. Looked up from germline, CDR1 is SGHRS and CDR2 is YFSETQ. With V trimmed by 4 bases and J by 5 bases, 10 bases remained unmatched. The CDR3 runs 16 residues. The CDR3 bases are TGCGCCAGCAGCGTCGGGACAGGGATTAGGCACAATGAGCAGTTCTTC. This translates into CASSVGTGIRHNEQFF.

DNA of the CDR3: TGTGCCAGCAGCGTCGGACTAGGATCCTACGAGCAGTACTTC. This translates into CASSVGLGSYEQYF. The rearrangement joins TRBV9 to TRBJ2-7, with TRBD2 matching 7 bases. Germline loops: CDR1 SGDLS, CDR2 YYNGEE. V lost 2 bases to trimming and J lost 1 base; unmatched junction nucleotides: 3. This CDR3 is built from 14 residues.

This clone has just a few counts. The chain couples TRBV19 to TRBJ2-1; D remains unclear. CDR1 and CDR2 from the germline V gene are LNHDA and SQIVND (reference sequence). V shed 5 bases and J shed 3 bases, with 2 bases lying between them. The CDR3 loop spans 11 amino acids. The CDR3 region has the DNA TGTGCCAGTAGTCACTACAATGAGCAGTTCTTC. It specifies CASSHYNEQFF.

CDR3 nucleotides: TGTGCCAGCAGCTTAGGACAGGGCACCTACGAGCAGTACTTC. It translates to CASSLGQGTYEQYF. V is TRBV13 and J is TRBJ2-7, with D possibly being TRBD1 (6 bases). The V gene lost 0 bases and the J gene lost 2 bases, with 8 bases spanning the gap. Germline CDR1 PRHDT, CDR2 FYEKMQ (reference sequence). The CDR3 is 14 amino acids.

V gene TRBV6-1 combines with J gene TRBJ2-3, with 10 bases fitting TRBD2. From germline, CDR1 is MNHNS and CDR2 SASEGT. V shed 5 bases, J shed 6 bases, and the junction held 8 bases outside the gene matches. The CDR3 is made up of 15 amino acids. CDR3 sequence (DNA): TGTGCCAGCAGTACTAGCGGGATGTTTATTGATACGCAGTATTTT. It is translated as CASSTSGMFIDTQYF.

The V and J genes are TRBV10-2 and TRBJ2-1; the D is unclear. The CDR3 has 13 amino acids. Germline V lookup: CDR1 WSHSY, CDR2 SAAADI. Trimming pared 4 bases from V and 3 bases from J, leaving 7 bases between. This CDR3 is CASSVGYYNEQFF. For the CDR3, the DNA is TGCGCCAGCAGTGTGGGCTACTACAATGAGCAGTTCTTC.

This rearrangement joins TRBV27 to TRBJ1-6, with D maybe TRBD1 (5 bases). The V gene's germline CDR1 is MNHEY and CDR2 SMNVEV (reference sequence). With 2 bases removed from V and 7 bases from J, the gap between germline ends came to 9 bases. There are 14 residues in the CDR3. The CDR3 protein is CASSLVQANSPLHF. For the CDR3, the DNA is TGTGCCAGCAGTTTAGTACAGGCGAATTCACCCCTCCACTTT.

The genes are TRBV7-8 and TRBJ2-1, with D possibly matching TRBD2 (6 bases). The germline gives CDR1 SGHVS, CDR2 FQNEAQ. Trimming removed 1 base from V and 0 bases from J, with 13 bases in between. This CDR3 has 17 residues. The CDR3 loop is CASSLGTRGGSYNEQFF. The CDR3 bases are TGTGCCAGCAGCTTAGGGACGAGGGGAGGCTCCTACAATGAGCAGTTCTTC.

The chain joins TRBV7-9 to TRBJ2-1; the D is unclear. V lost 4 bases and J lost 9, with 10 bases in between. Germline CDR1 is SEHNR and CDR2 is FQNEAQ (reference sequence). CDR3 length: 12 residues. CDR3 bases: TGTGCCAGCAGCTCGGCAGCAGGTGAGCAGTTCTTC. Protein product: CASSSAAGEQFF.

The V and J genes are TRBV27 and TRBJ2-1, with 13 bases that match TRBD2. In germline, CDR1 is MNHEY, CDR2 SMNVEV (reference sequence). V was pared by 9 bases and J by 7 bases, with 3 bases of the junction left unmatched. The CDR3 loop spans 13 amino acids. CDR3 coding DNA: TGTGCCAGTCGACTAGCGGGAGGTAATGAGCAGTTCTTC. Protein sequence: CASRLAGGNEQFF.

The chain recombines TRBV15 with TRBJ1-5; D gene unclear. Germline V CDR1 and CDR2: LNHNV, YYDKDF (reference sequence). V lost 0 bases to trimming and J lost 0 bases, with 12 bases between them. The CDR3 is 17 amino acids. The CDR3 is CATSRDPTGYSNQPQHF. The CDR3 region has the DNA TGTGCCACCAGCAGAGATCCTACGGGTTATAGCAATCAGCCCCAGCATTTT.

The gene calls are TRBV7-3 and TRBJ2-1, with 9 bases matching TRBD1. Unmatched junction bases numbered 10, after V lost 5 bases and J lost 8 bases. The CDR3 has 15 amino acids. From germline, CDR1 is SGHTA and CDR2 FQGTGA. CDR3 DNA sequence: TGTGCCAGCAGCAACACAGGGGGCCAGTTTGATGAGCAGTTCTTC. Its translation: CASSNTGGQFDEQFF.